A single sample gave rise to the 5 T cell receptor beta chains below, sequenced in a study of cytotoxic CD8 clonotypes in ibrutinib-treated CLL. TCRdb's copy holds only in-frame clones and misses some; the assay was immunoSEQ multiplex PCR. In the table there are 250,000 to 350,000 clones, approximately 76% of which are singletons. Sequenced material: PBMCs, taken at disease progression, from a patient treated with ibrutinib. The receptors here all came from a human donor with chronic lymphocytic leukemia.

Remarks on this clone: The same CDR3 arises from other DNA sequences in this sample as well. The V and J genes are TRBV27 and TRBJ1-5; D not certain. The CDR3 is made up of 14 amino acids. The V end was cut by 3 bases, the J end by 3 bases, with 9 bases between. Per the germline V gene, CDR1 is MNHEY and CDR2 is SMNVEV (reference sequence). This CDR3 is CASSFRGSNQPQHF. CDR3 DNA: TGTGCCAGCAGTTTTCGGGGATCCAATCAGCCCCAGCATTTT.

The chain is built from TRBV6-6 and TRBJ1-5; D is unclear. The CDR3 consists of 12 residues. The V gene's germline CDR1 is MNHNY and CDR2 SVGAGI (reference sequence). Trimming removed 6 bases at V and 3 bases at J, with 6 bases between. The CDR3 region is CASSDPNQPQHF. CDR3 bases: TGTGCCAGCAGCGACCCCAATCAGCCCCAGCATTTT.

The chain combines TRBV29-1 with TRBJ2-2; the D is unclear. The germline V gene has CDR1 SQVTM and CDR2 ANQGSEA. This CDR3 is 13 amino acids long. Trimming cost V 4 bases and J 1 base, with 7 bases left between them. CDR3 loop: CSVVGRNTGELFF. The DNA for the CDR3 is TGCAGCGTTGTGGGCAGGAACACCGGGGAGCTGTTTTTT.

This clone was counted a few times. The chain couples TRBV28 to TRBJ1-1; tentatively, D is TRBD1 (6 bases). Trimming removed 11 bases at V and 4 bases at J, with 14 bases between. This CDR3 comprises 12 residues. The germline CDR1 and CDR2 sequences are MDHEN and SYDVKM. This CDR3 reads CAVGAGGTEAFF. The CDR3 DNA reads TGTGCCGTGGGGGCGGGTGGCACTGAAGCTTTCTTT.

The chain recombines TRBV15 with TRBJ1-5, with TRBD1 as a possible D gene (5 bases). CDR3 size: 15 residues. The V gene lost 1 base and the J gene lost 3 bases, with 10 bases spanning the gap. Germline loops: CDR1 LNHNV, CDR2 YYDKDF (reference sequence). The CDR3 is CATSRGGRDNQPQHF. DNA of the CDR3: TGTGCCACCAGCAGAGGGGGGAGGGACAATCAGCCCCAGCATTTT.